This record concerns one T cell receptor (beta chain) sequence. There is no known antigen for this receptor. The record has no base qualities; no much larger clone is one base away. The germline V gene supplies CDR1 SGDLS and CDR2 YYNGEE. Trimming at the junction amounts to 0 bases on V and 1 base on J, and the germline ends lie 7 bases apart. The CDR3 contains 14 residues, cysteine and phenylalanine counted. This entry keeps only the CDR3 DNA: 42 bases, framed from base 1. The library was generated by the immunoSEQ multiplex PCR assay. Roughly 10^5 TCR templates per sample were assayed on the deep sequencing platform. Genomic DNA extracted from sorted T cells was the material used for TCRbeta CDR3 sequencing. In the authors' own workflow: Clonal analysis of TCRbeta CDR3 data was done in the R programming language. Alloreactive CD4+ and CD8+ clones were identified by comparing unstimulated samples to CFSE-low samples taken after the reaction. Regulatory or non-regulatory origin of alloreactive CD4+ clones was assigned by matching sequences to the sorted unstimulated Treg and non-Treg repertoires. The immuneACCESS repertoire file appears here via TCRdb, limited to in-frame rearrangements. These files lack a portion of the clones; in checked studies, under half of the deficit traces to unresolved V genes, and the cause of the others is not known. Clone size and the V and J calls come from that table; the DNA yielded D and trimming. Present in this sample are 100,000 or so clones, about 93% of which were seen just once. The ten largest clones capture approximately 0.32% of the sample.

The entry originates in a study of siplizumab effects on memory and regulatory T cells (dated by TCRdb to the late 2010s). Some background on the complete study: The study looked at the effect of siplizumab, an anti-CD2 antibody, on alloreactive T-cell subsets in allogeneic mixed lymphocyte reactions made from human PBMCs. General conclusions and limits of the study: Because sequences at frequencies below about 10^-5 were poorly captured, only a minor fraction of alloreactive clones could be mapped back to unstimulated subsets. A naive or memory phenotype could not be assigned to roughly 75-95% of proliferating CD4+ or CD8+ clones. Of the alloreactive CD4+ clones that could be mapped, the Treg-derived share averaged approximately 69% with siplizumab compared with approximately 30% in control reactions. Unstimulated naive T cells appeared more diverse than memory T cells, and naive cells seemed to contribute substantially to the alloresponse. Whether proliferating Tregs from siplizumab cultures were suppressive was not functionally confirmed. Siplizumab significantly reduced the cumulative frequency of alloreactive sequences traceable to unstimulated CD4+ memory T cells.

Sorted unstimulated T cells and proliferating T cells recovered from mixed lymphocyte reactions were subjected to TCRbeta CDR3 sequencing. Fresh whole blood from around 11 HLA-typed healthy donors was used to isolate PBMCs. The sequencing input was CD4+ T cells sorted from blood. This TCR derives from a human donor in good health. Recombination connected TRBV9 to TRBJ1-1, with the D gene not confidently named. The DNA is as follows: TGTGCCAGCAGCGTAGCCTGGAGGAACACTGAAGCTTTCTTT. It encodes CASSVAWRNTEAFF.